The source of this TCR beta chain is a study of neurological immune-mediated disorders (dated by TCRdb to between 2019 and 2020). Broadly, across the study: Using UMI-based sequencing, the study compared peripheral blood TCR-beta repertoires from patients with HTLV-I-associated myelopathy (HAM/TSP), patients with multiple sclerosis, and healthy controls. Alongside PBMC samples, the set of 106 TCR-beta libraries contained longitudinal samples, technical triplicates, and paired CD4+ and CD8+ T-cell subsets that had been sorted. Of the approximately 66 subjects in the cohort, about 14 were HAM/TSP patients, approximately 35 were multiple sclerosis patients, and some 20 were healthy controls. Broader findings and caveats from the paper: TCR clonal expansion was highest in HAM/TSP patients and lowest in MS patients, with MS patients falling below even healthy controls. No identical CDR3 amino acid sequences were found to be shared among expanded clones across subjects, suggesting that TCR-beta repertoires were private in all groups.

cDNA was synthesized by template-switch 5'RACE using a primer carrying a 10-nucleotide random unique molecular identifier by which each TCR transcript was tagged. Every sequencing run yielded over 160 million TCR-beta sequences covering 15-18 subjects. The RNeasy kit was used for extraction of total RNA. Using the KAPA Real-time Library Amplification kit, TCR-beta VDJ regions were amplified with primers for the TCR constant region and the 5'RACE anchor. Sample indexes and Illumina adaptors were added in a first PCR, after which library yield was increased in a second PCR. After Ampure bead purification, the TCR product of roughly 650 bp was size-selected on a 2% E-gel SizeSelection system. Before pooling, library quality was assessed on a Bioanalyzer, concentration was determined with Qubit, and library quantification was performed with the Kapa Library Quantification kit. An Illumina HiSeq 2500 sequenced the libraries paired-end 2 x 150 bp. To increase sequence diversity, roughly 25-31% phiX was spiked into each library pool. In the authors' own workflow: The quality-filtered reads were processed with the UMI-based MiGEC pipeline, whose error correction step removed more than 80% of the raw TCR sequences. IMGT germline references were used for aligning VDJ genes, and each clonotype was defined as a unique CDR3 amino acid sequence together with its V-J genes. VDJtools evaluated clonal expansion, Shannon diversity and CDR3 relatedness (CalcPairwiseDistances, ClusterSamples); CLCbio workbench built phylogenetic trees. A clone was classed as expanded if it had 8 or more unique UMIs, a cutoff based on coefficient-of-variation modelling across technical triplicates. The public reads were reanalyzed by TCRdb: fastp trimming at Q25, MiXCR alignment, in-frame beta chains only. Records with the same CDR3 protein are collapsed into one entry carrying the most frequent genes and DNA. TCRdb's processing, not the authors' own work, is the source of the V and J calls. The sample contains tens of thousands of distinct CDR3 sequences, roughly 13% of them found a single time. Jointly, the top ten make up approximately 7.5% of the sample.

Blood bank volunteers in Maryland, USA served as the healthy controls. For unsorted PBMC libraries, 2 million PBMCs were used after storage in RNAlater at -80 degrees C until RNA extraction. Peripheral blood was subjected to Ficoll-Hypaque density gradient centrifugation to isolate PBMCs, which were then cryopreserved in liquid nitrogen. The sample holds many counts of this clonotype. Its recognized antigen is unknown. No base quality values were provided; no much bigger clone lies one nucleotide off. The junction shows trimming of 10 bases on V and 9 bases on J, and the gene matches do not reach 14 bases of it. The cysteine opens and the phenylalanine closes a CDR3 of 14 amino acids. The sequence is cut down to CDR3 DNA, 42 bases in frame from base 1. CDR1 and CDR2 (WNHNN, SYGVQD) derive from the germline V gene (reference sequence).

The clonotype comes from a woman in her 50s in good health. The chain uses TRBV10-1 and TRBJ2-1, with TRBD2 matching 8 junction bases. The sequencing sample was made of PBMCs. The CDR3: CAIPPSGGPCEQFF. DNA sequence: TGCGCCATCCCGCCATCGGGAGGGCCCTGTGAGCAGTTCTTC.